These 26 T cell receptor beta chains came from one sample sequenced in a study of response to subunit inactivated influenza vaccine (dated by TCRdb to the late 2010s). Receptor libraries were prepared by RT-PCR. Sequencing took place on an Illumina HiSeq 2500. TCRdb ran its own pipeline on the public reads, namely fastp trimming at Q25 and MiXCR clone calling, and kept in-frame beta chains. Each entry merges the rows of one CDR3 protein and shows their most common DNA and genes. The sample includes hundreds of thousands of distinct CDR3 sequences, with 15% to 19% observed a single time. 11% of the sample goes to the ten largest clones. This specimen was PBMCs from blood, taken approximately 12 days after vaccination. The receptors were gathered from a man between 45 and 60 years old who received an inactivated influenza vaccine. Donor details come from another sample of the same person, matched by shared clones.

The V and J genes are TRBV18 and TRBJ2-7; possibly TRBD1 for D (6 bases). CDR3 length: 14 residues. Germline V gene lookup returns CDR1 KGHSH and CDR2 LQKENI. V gave up 4 bases and J gave up 5 bases, with 15 bases separating them. The CDR3 sequence is CASSRTTGFNEQYF. The CDR3 nucleotides are TGTGCCAGCTCACGAACCACAGGGTTCAACGAGCAGTACTTC.

V and J are TRBV28 and TRBJ2-4; 8 positions match TRBD1. CDR3 length equals 15 residues. Germline loops: CDR1 MDHEN, CDR2 SYDVKM. With V trimmed by 5 bases and J by 4 bases, 7 bases remained unmatched. The CDR3 protein is CASSPPDRGKNIQYF. CDR3 sequence (DNA): TGTGCCAGCAGTCCGCCCGACAGGGGAAAAAACATTCAGTACTTC.

This clonotype was recorded only once. The chain recombines TRBV7-2 with TRBJ2-3; 12 nucleotides line up with TRBD2. Trimming at V came to 5 bases and at J to 5 bases, leaving 5 bases not matched to a gene. This CDR3 comprises 15 residues. Germline V gene lookup returns CDR1 SGHTA and CDR2 FQGNSA. The CDR3 DNA follows: TGTGCCAGCAGCCCACTAGCGGGGGGCCGAGATACGCAGTATTTT. Translated: CASSPLAGGRDTQYF.

The genes are TRBV29-1 and TRBJ2-7; 16 bases match TRBD2. Unmatched junction bases numbered 6, after V lost 3 bases and J lost 4 bases. Per germline, CDR1 SQVTM and CDR2 ANQGSEA. This CDR3 is built from 16 residues. Here the CDR3 DNA reads TGCAGCGTTGAGACGGGACTAGCGGGAGGGCCGTACGAGCAGTACTTC. Amino acids: CSVETGLAGGPYEQYF.

This clonotype showed up just a few times. The chain is built from TRBV29-1 and TRBJ2-1; 10 bases fit TRBD1. The V gene's germline CDR1 is SQVTM and CDR2 ANQGSEA. J lost 6 bases, V lost 6 bases, and 5 bases had no gene match. The CDR3 is 13 amino acids. The CDR3 DNA sequence: TGCAGCGTCGGGACAGGGGATTTCAATGAGCAGTTCTTC. It encodes CSVGTGDFNEQFF.

This chain connects TRBV11-2 to TRBJ1-2, with D possibly being TRBD1 (5 bases). Germline V gene data show CDR1 as SGHAT and CDR2 as FQNNGV. This CDR3 region has 13 residues. Trimming took 1 base from V and 4 from J, leaving 7 bases between them. CDR3 in amino acids: CASSLVQAYGYTF. The CDR3 nucleotides read TGTGCCAGCAGCTTAGTACAGGCCTATGGCTACACCTTC.

This clonotype turned up a few times. The chain has TRBV5-1 and TRBJ2-7; D ambiguous. In germline, CDR1 is SGHRS, CDR2 YFSETQ. V was pared by 0 bases and J by 5 bases, with 9 bases between. The CDR3 consists of 13 residues. CDR3 nucleotides: TGCGCCAGCAGCTTGGTCGGCAATCACGAGCAGTACTTC. Translated, it gives CASSLVGNHEQYF.

The chain combines TRBV12-3 or TRBV12-4 with TRBJ1-4; D possibly corresponds to TRBD1 (5 bases). This CDR3 contains 17 residues. Trimming pared 2 bases from V and 0 bases from J, leaving 13 bases between. The CDR3 is CASSLSSRGATNEKLFF. CDR3 bases: TGTGCCAGCAGTTTAAGCAGTAGGGGCGCAACTAATGAAAAACTGTTTTTT.

This clonotype occurred a few times. The V and J genes are TRBV10-3 and TRBJ2-1, with 7 bases lining up with TRBD2. The CDR3 loop spans 13 amino acids. Trimming removed 10 bases from V and 7 bases from J; junction bases left unmatched: 10. Germline V gives CDR1 ENHRY, CDR2 SYGVKD. The CDR3: CATLNEGGNEQFF. CDR3 nucleotides: TGTGCCACCCTGAACGAGGGAGGGAATGAGCAGTTCTTC.

This clonotype has a count of ten or more. The chain is built from TRBV9 and TRBJ2-3, with D tentatively TRBD1 or TRBD2 (5 bases each). With 4 bases removed from V and 3 bases from J, the gap between germline ends came to 18 bases. This CDR3 has 16 residues. Per the germline V gene, CDR1 is SGDLS and CDR2 is YYNGEE. CDR3: CASSTRGVPLTDTQYF. CDR3 bases: TGTGCCAGCAGCACCCGAGGGGTCCCGCTTACAGATACGCAGTATTTT.

The sample holds many counts of this clonotype. The rearrangement links TRBV5-1 to TRBJ2-5; possibly TRBD1 for D (5 bases). Per germline, CDR1 SGHRS and CDR2 YFSETQ. V was cut by 3 bases and J by 5 bases, with 11 bases left in between. This CDR3 spans 13 amino acids. As DNA, the CDR3 is TGCGCCAGCAGCTGGACATTCGGGGAGACCCAGTACTTC. Translation gives CASSWTFGETQYF.

A single count supports this clonotype. This sequence joins TRBV3-1 and TRBJ1-2; TRBD1 agrees at 9 bases. The CDR3 sequence is 14 residues long. Germline V CDR1 and CDR2: LGHDT, YNNKEL (reference sequence). Trimming at V came to 7 bases and at J to 2 bases, leaving 5 bases not matched to a gene. CDR3 loop: CASTDRGGNYGYTF. In nucleotides, the CDR3 is TGTGCCAGCACCGACAGGGGGGGGAACTATGGCTACACCTTC.

The V call is TRBV6-2 or TRBV6-3, the J call TRBJ2-2; perhaps TRBD1 as D (6 bases). The CDR3 has 14 amino acids. The V and J ends lost 4 bases and 4 bases respectively, with 10 bases between them. Germline CDR1 MNHEY, CDR2 SVGEGT. The CDR3 reads CASSSGDPTGELFF. As DNA, the CDR3 is TGTGCCAGCAGTTCAGGGGACCCCACCGGGGAGCTGTTTTTT.

The chain uses TRBV20-1 and TRBJ2-1; maybe TRBD2 (5 bases). V was clipped by 2 bases and J by 5 bases, with 13 bases between them. CDR1 DFQATT and CDR2 SNEGSKA come from the germline V gene (reference sequence). The CDR3 spans 14 residues. The CDR3 DNA reads TGCAGTGCTAGACGGCTAGCCAAACACAATGAGCAGTTCTTC. Its translation is CSARRLAKHNEQFF.

The chain uses TRBV7-2 and TRBJ2-3; no definite D call. CDR3 size: 12 residues. CDR1 and CDR2 (germline): SGHTA, FQGNSA. Trimming took 6 bases from V and 2 from J, leaving 6 bases between them. The DNA of the CDR3 is TGTGCCAGCAGAGTAAACACAGATACGCAGTATTTT. It translates to CASRVNTDTQYF.

A remark on this clonotype: A read error may explain this, as a much larger clone is one base away. This chain uses TRBV6-2 or TRBV6-3 with TRBJ1-1; D not certain. The CDR3 has 14 amino acids. Germline CDR1 reads MNHEY; CDR2 reads SVGEGT. Here the CDR3 reads CGSSPLWAGTEAFF. CDR3 nucleotide sequence: TGTGGCAGCAGTCCCCTTTGGGCGGGGACTGAAGCTTTCTTT.

J is TRBJ2-1 and V is TRBV7-2; 9 bases are shared with TRBD1. Germline V gene data show CDR1 as SGHTA and CDR2 as FQGNSA. With 5 bases clipped from V and 7 bases from J, the junction kept 9 bases outside the gene matches. The CDR3 consists of 15 residues. The CDR3 nucleotides are TGTGCCAGCAGCCAAGAAAGGGACAGGGCGAATGAGCAGTTCTTC. It translates to CASSQERDRANEQFF.

This chain links TRBV18 with TRBJ2-7, with D perhaps being TRBD1 or TRBD2 (5 bases each). This CDR3 spans 15 amino acids. Trimming removed 0 bases from V and 7 bases from J, with 16 bases in between. Per germline, CDR1 KGHSH and CDR2 LQKENI. The CDR3 loop reads CASSPPMRGAEEQYF. The CDR3 nucleotides are TGTGCCAGCTCACCACCGATGCGAGGGGCTGAAGAGCAGTACTTC.

This clonotype appeared a few times. The rearrangement links TRBV29-1 to TRBJ2-1; the match to TRBD1 covers 7 bases. The J segment lost 0 bases and the V segment lost 6 bases, leaving 5 bases of the junction unmatched. The CDR3 totals 14 residues. Germline lookup yields CDR1 SQVTM and CDR2 ANQGSEA. CDR3 DNA: TGCAGCGTCCTTGGGGACAGCTCCTACAATGAGCAGTTCTTC. It is translated as CSVLGDSSYNEQFF.

The rearrangement links TRBV11-1 to TRBJ2-1; 12 bases fit TRBD2. CDR3 length: 18 amino acids. CDR1 and CDR2 (germline): SGHAT, FQDESV (reference sequence). Trimming took 10 bases from V and 0 from J; bases not matched to a gene: 13. CDR3 DNA sequence: TGTGCCACCCATATCGGACTAGCGGGGAAGGGCTCCTACAATGAGCAGTTCTTC. This gives the protein CATHIGLAGKGSYNEQFF.

This clonotype was counted only a few times. The rearrangement links TRBV4-3 to TRBJ2-3, with TRBD2 matching over 14 bases. CDR1 LGHNA and CDR2 YSLEER come from the germline V gene. V lost 1 base, J lost 2 bases, and 5 bases stayed unmatched. The CDR3 length is 18 residues. Here the CDR3 reads CASSQGLAGGPTTDTQYF. The CDR3 DNA is TGCGCCAGCAGCCAAGGACTAGCGGGGGGGCCGACCACAGATACGCAGTATTTT.

The chain couples TRBV29-1 to TRBJ2-3; weak D call: TRBD2 (7 bases). From germline, CDR1 is SQVTM and CDR2 ANQGSEA. The CDR3 covers 14 residues. V was clipped by 3 bases and J by 3 bases, with 13 bases between them. The CDR3 loop reads CSVDAGALTDTQYF. DNA of the CDR3: TGCAGCGTTGACGCGGGGGCCCTTACAGATACGCAGTATTTT.

In this sample, this clonotype turned up many times. The chain links TRBV29-1 to TRBJ2-4, with TRBD1 as a possible D gene (5 bases). Germline loops: CDR1 SQVTM, CDR2 ANQGSEA. This CDR3 region has 12 residues. Trimming shortened V by 4 bases and J by 8 bases, and 12 bases separated the two germline ends. The CDR3 loop reads CSVGQGRDIQYF. CDR3 DNA sequence: TGCAGCGTTGGGCAGGGCAGGGACATTCAGTACTTC.

This chain uses TRBV7-3 with TRBJ2-5, with unresolved D. Trimming took off 5 bases at V and 6 bases at J, with 13 bases between the two ends. The CDR3 length is 13 residues. Per the germline V gene, CDR1 is SGHTA and CDR2 is FQGTGA. The CDR3 coding sequence is TGTGCCAGCAGCCCGACTCCCGGACAGACCCAGTACTTC. Amino acid sequence: CASSPTPGQTQYF.

This clonotype was detected only a few times. The rearrangement uses TRBV9 and TRBJ2-5, with TRBD2 identical over 12 bases. The germline gives CDR1 SGDLS, CDR2 YYNGEE. This CDR3 comprises 17 residues. V gave up 0 bases and J gave up 5 bases; unmatched junction bases: 8. The CDR3 bases are TGTGCCAGCAGCGTAGCGGCTAGCGGGAGGGCGACGGAGACCCAGTACTTC. Residues: CASSVAASGRATETQYF.

This clonotype was counted many times. This rearrangement joins TRBV10-3 to TRBJ2-3; D uncertain. The germline V and J ends were trimmed by 3 bases and 2 bases, with 3 bases remaining between them. This CDR3 has 12 residues. CDR1 and CDR2 from the germline V gene are ENHRY and SYGVKD. This CDR3 reads CAISENTDTQYF. The CDR3 region has the DNA TGTGCCATCAGTGAAAACACAGATACGCAGTATTTT.